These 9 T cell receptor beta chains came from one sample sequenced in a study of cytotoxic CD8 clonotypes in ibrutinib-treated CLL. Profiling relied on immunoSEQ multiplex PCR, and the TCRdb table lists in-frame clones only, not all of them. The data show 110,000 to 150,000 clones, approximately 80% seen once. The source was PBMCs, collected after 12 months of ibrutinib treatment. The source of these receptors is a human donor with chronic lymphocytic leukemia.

The CDR3 nucleotides read TGTGCCAGCAGCTTAGTTGCGGCAGATCCGAGCAATCAGCCCCAGCATTTT. Translated, it gives CASSLVAADPSNQPQHF. This rearrangement joins TRBV7-2 to TRBJ1-5, with unresolved D. The germline CDR1 and CDR2 sequences are SGHTA and FQGNSA. This CDR3 is built from 17 residues. V lost 1 base and J lost 1, with 14 bases in between.

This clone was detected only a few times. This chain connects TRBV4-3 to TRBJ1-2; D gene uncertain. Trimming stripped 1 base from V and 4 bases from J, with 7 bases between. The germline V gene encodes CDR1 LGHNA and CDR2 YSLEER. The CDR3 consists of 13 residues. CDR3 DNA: TGCGCCAGCAGCCAAGGGACTTCCTATGGCTACACCTTC. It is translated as CASSQGTSYGYTF.

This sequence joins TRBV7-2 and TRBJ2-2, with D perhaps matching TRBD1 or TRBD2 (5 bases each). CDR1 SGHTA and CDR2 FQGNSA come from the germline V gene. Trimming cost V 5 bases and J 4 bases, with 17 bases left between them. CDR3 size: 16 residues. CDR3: CASSRGTSGSTGELFF. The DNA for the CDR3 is TGTGCCAGCAGCAGAGGGACCAGTGGGAGCACCGGGGAGCTGTTTTTT.

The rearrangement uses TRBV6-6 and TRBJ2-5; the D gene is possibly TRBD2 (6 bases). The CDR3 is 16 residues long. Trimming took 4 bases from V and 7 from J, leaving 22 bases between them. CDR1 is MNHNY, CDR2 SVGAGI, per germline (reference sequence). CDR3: CASSFEEDFRRGTQYF. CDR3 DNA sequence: TGTGCCAGCAGTTTCGAGGAGGACTTCCGGCGGGGGACCCAGTACTTC.

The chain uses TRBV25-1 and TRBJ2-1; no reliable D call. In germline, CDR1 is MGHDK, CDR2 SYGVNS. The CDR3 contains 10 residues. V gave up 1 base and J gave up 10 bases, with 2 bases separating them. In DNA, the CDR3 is TGTGCCAGCAGTGAATCAGAGCAGTTCTTC. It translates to CASSESEQFF.

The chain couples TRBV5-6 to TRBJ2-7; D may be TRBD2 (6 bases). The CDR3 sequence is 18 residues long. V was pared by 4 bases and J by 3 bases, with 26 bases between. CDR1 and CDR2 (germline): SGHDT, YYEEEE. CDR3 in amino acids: CASSNLGRRVGSVYEQYF. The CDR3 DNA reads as TGTGCCAGCAGCAATCTCGGACGGCGGGTCGGGAGTGTCTACGAGCAGTACTTC.

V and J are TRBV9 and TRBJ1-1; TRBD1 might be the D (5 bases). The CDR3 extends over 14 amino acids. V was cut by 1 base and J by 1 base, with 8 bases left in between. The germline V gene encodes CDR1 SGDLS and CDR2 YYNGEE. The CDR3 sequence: CASSVTGQNTEAFF. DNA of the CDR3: TGTGCCAGCAGCGTAACCGGACAGAACACTGAAGCTTTCTTT.

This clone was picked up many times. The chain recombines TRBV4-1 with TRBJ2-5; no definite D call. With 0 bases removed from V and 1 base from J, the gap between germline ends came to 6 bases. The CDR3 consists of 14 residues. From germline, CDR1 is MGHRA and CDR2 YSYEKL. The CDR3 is CASSQEASQETQYF. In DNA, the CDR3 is TGCGCCAGCAGCCAAGAGGCCAGCCAAGAGACCCAGTACTTC.

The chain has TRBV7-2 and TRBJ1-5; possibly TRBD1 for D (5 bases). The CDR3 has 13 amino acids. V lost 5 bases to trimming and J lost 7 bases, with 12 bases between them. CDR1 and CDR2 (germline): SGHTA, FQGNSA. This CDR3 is CASSAGPGQPQHF. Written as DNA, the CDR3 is TGTGCCAGCAGCGCAGGCCCAGGGCAGCCCCAGCATTTT.